Listed here are 11 T cell receptor beta chains from one sample, sequenced in a study of blood T cell repertoires in COVID-19. The table came from immunoSEQ multiplex PCR; TCRdb's copy has only in-frame clones and leaves some out. Of 350,000 or so clones in the sample, roughly nine tenths were seen once. Sequencing used peripheral blood. The source is a woman aged 60 to 75 with COVID-19, enrolled during active disease.

This chain links TRBV5-4 with TRBJ2-3, with a possible D match to TRBD2 (7 bases). V was clipped by 4 bases and J by 0 bases, with 18 bases between them. Germline loops: CDR1 SGHNT, CDR2 YYREEE (reference sequence). CDR3 length equals 17 residues. CDR3 amino acids: CASSHKGGITSTDTQYF. CDR3 DNA: TGTGCCAGCAGCCACAAGGGGGGGATTACTAGCACAGATACGCAGTATTTT.

The DNA for the CDR3 is TGTGCCAGCAGCTTGGCGGGGGGGGGCACAGATACGCAGTATTTT. Residues: CASSLAGGGTDTQYF. V and J are TRBV5-7 and TRBJ2-3, with 8 nucleotides matching TRBD2. TRBV5-7 is placed among ORFs of uncertain function. The V gene end was trimmed by 0 bases and the J gene end by 1 base; junction bases not matched to a gene: 1. The CDR3 consists of 15 residues.

V gene TRBV7-3 combines with J gene TRBJ2-5; 9 bases line up with TRBD1. The V gene end was trimmed by 5 bases and the J gene end by 7 bases; junction bases not matched to a gene: 11. This CDR3 has 15 residues. The V gene's germline CDR1 is SGHTA and CDR2 FQGTGA. In nucleotides, the CDR3 is TGTGCCAGCAGCCCAGACAGGGGGTCCGGGGTGACCCAGTACTTC. Its protein product is CASSPDRGSGVTQYF.

The table lists this clone with a few counts. The V gene is TRBV28, the J gene TRBJ2-7; no reliable D call. Trimming removed 2 bases at V and 6 bases at J, with 11 bases between. The CDR3 loop spans 13 amino acids. Germline CDR1 MDHEN, CDR2 SYDVKM. The DNA for the CDR3 is TGTGCCAGCAGTTTACCACTTACTGGCGAGCAGTACTTC. Its translation: CASSLPLTGEQYF.

The rearrangement links TRBV3-1 (or the pseudogene TRBV3-2) to TRBJ2-7; 8 nucleotides agree with TRBD1. Germline CDR1 is LGHDT and CDR2 is YNNKEL (reference sequence). This CDR3 comprises 16 residues. The V gene end was trimmed by 1 base and the J gene end by 5 bases; junction bases not matched to a gene: 10. This chain's CDR3 is CASSQGRRQGSHEQYF. The DNA of the CDR3 is TGTGCCAGCAGCCAAGGACGGCGACAGGGGTCCCACGAGCAGTACTTC.

The chain joins TRBV15 to TRBJ1-3, with 7 bases matching TRBD1. CDR1 and CDR2 from the germline V gene are LNHNV and YYDKDF (reference sequence). The J segment lost 3 bases and the V segment lost 1 base, leaving 3 bases of the junction unmatched. The CDR3 spans 15 residues. The CDR3 spells CATSRGQGDGNTIYF. In nucleotides, the CDR3 is TGTGCCACCAGCAGAGGACAGGGAGATGGAAACACCATATATTTT.

The gene calls are TRBV19 and TRBJ2-5; 10 bases align to TRBD2. Germline lookup yields CDR1 LNHDA and CDR2 SQIVND (reference sequence). The CDR3 consists of 15 residues. The V segment lost 4 bases and the J segment 5 bases; nucleotides outside the gene matches: 7. The CDR3, as DNA: TGTGCCAGTAGTACCCATCTAGCGGGGGAGGAGACCCAGTACTTC. Amino acids: CASSTHLAGEETQYF.

The chain employs TRBV5-1 and TRBJ2-1; 8 nucleotides agree with TRBD2. Germline assignment: CDR1 SGHRS and CDR2 YFSETQ. The V segment lost 4 bases and the J segment 3 bases; nucleotides outside the gene matches: 6. The CDR3 has 15 residues. Here the CDR3 reads CASSARGDNYNEQFF. The CDR3 DNA is TGCGCCAGCAGCGCGCGGGGGGACAACTACAATGAGCAGTTCTTC.

This clone was seen only once. The chain combines TRBV3-1 (or the pseudogene TRBV3-2) with TRBJ1-2; TRBD1 might be the D (5 bases). V gave up 4 bases and J gave up 3 bases, with 18 bases separating them. Germline CDR1 reads LGHDT; CDR2 reads YNNKEL (reference sequence). The CDR3 contains 16 residues. The CDR3 nucleotides read TGTGCCAGCAGCCCCGGACAAAGGCTAGGCTACTATGGCTACACCTTC. It translates to CASSPGQRLGYYGYTF.

This clone is a singleton in its sample. The chain recombines TRBV7-9 with TRBJ1-1; tentative D call: TRBD1 (6 bases). The germline V gene encodes CDR1 SEHNR and CDR2 FQNEAQ (reference sequence). The ends were cut back, 3 bases at V and 10 bases at J, with 15 bases in the middle. This CDR3 is built from 13 residues. The CDR3 is CASSFGGAQRAFF. In DNA, the CDR3 is TGTGCCAGCAGCTTTGGGGGGGCGCAGCGAGCTTTCTTT.

This clone has just one count. The chain is built from TRBV7-6 and TRBJ1-1; TRBD1 is a possible D gene (5 bases). V gave up 2 bases and J gave up 2 bases, with 12 bases separating them. This CDR3 is 15 amino acids long. CDR1 SGHVS and CDR2 FNYEAQ come from the germline V gene. This chain's CDR3 is CASSLSGTFNTEAFF. CDR3 bases: TGTGCCAGCAGCTTATCCGGGACTTTCAACACTGAAGCTTTCTTT.